This T cell receptor (beta chain) derives from a study of memory CD4+ T cells and cytomegalovirus serostatus. The V gene's germline CDR1 is DFQATT and CDR2 SNEGSKA (reference sequence). The CDR3 covers 11 residues. Trimming cost V 5 bases and J 15 bases, with 17 bases left between them. Repertoires were generated with immunoSEQ multiplex PCR, while TCRdb's copy carries only in-frame clones and drops some. The sample lists 55,000 to 65,000 clones; about 81% were seen once. The sort gate was single viable CD3+CD4+CD8-CD45RO+ cells for memory CD4+ T cells. The sample consisted of memory CD4+ T cells from blood. The TCR originated in an adult in good health and CMV-seronegative. The chain links TRBV20-1 to TRBJ2-1; D possibly corresponds to TRBD2 (6 bases). CDR3 sequence: CSAGNGGNRFF. The CDR3 DNA reads as TGCAGTGCTGGCAATGGAGGGAATAGGTTCTTC.